This paragraph reports one TCR beta chain. Its antigen is not known. The data are from a study of Tregs in tolerant kidney transplant recipients. Measured with immunoSEQ multiplex PCR; TCRdb has only the in-frame clones, and not every one. Among around 78,000 clones listed, under 95% were seen once. Study-wide results and caveats: Activated donor B cell expansion appeared to reveal the most relevant donor-specific TCRbeta repertoire. No direct test of biological reproducibility was done here.

CD4+CD25+CD127- Tregs, CD4+CD25- non-Tregs, CD4 and CD8 cells were sorted. The sequences come from Tregs from blood, collected before the transplant. The TCR sequence derives from a human donor who received a combined kidney and bone marrow transplant.

Here the CDR3 DNA reads TGCGCCAGCAGCCCTGGGACTCCCTACGAGCAGTACTTC. This gives the protein CASSPGTPYEQYF. V usage is TRBV5-1 and J usage is TRBJ2-7; tentative D call: TRBD2 (6 bases). CDR1 and CDR2 from the germline V gene are SGHRS and YFSETQ. V was cut by 4 bases and J by 2 bases, with 10 bases left in between. The CDR3 runs 13 residues. The full variable domain, rest sourced from reference TRBV5-1 and TRBJ2-7, is KAGVTQTPRYLIKTRGQQVTLSCSPISGHRSVSWYQQTPGQGLQFLFEYFSETQRNKGNFPGRFSGRQFSNSRSEMNVSTLELGDSALYLCASSPGTPYEQYFGPGTRLTVT.